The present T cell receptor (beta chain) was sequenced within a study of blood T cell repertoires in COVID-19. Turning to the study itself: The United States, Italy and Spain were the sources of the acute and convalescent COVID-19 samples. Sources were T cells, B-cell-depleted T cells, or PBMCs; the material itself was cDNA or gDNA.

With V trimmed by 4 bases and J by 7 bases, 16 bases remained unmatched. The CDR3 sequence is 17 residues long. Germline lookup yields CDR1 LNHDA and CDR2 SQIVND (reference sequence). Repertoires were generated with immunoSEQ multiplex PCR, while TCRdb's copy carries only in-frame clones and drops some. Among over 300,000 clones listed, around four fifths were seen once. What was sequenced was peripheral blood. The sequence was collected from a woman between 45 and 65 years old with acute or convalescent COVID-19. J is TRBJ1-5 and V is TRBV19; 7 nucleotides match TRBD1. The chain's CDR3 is CASSSSRGQRGEQPQHF. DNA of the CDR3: TGTGCCAGTAGTAGCTCCAGGGGACAGAGGGGAGAGCAGCCCCAGCATTTT.